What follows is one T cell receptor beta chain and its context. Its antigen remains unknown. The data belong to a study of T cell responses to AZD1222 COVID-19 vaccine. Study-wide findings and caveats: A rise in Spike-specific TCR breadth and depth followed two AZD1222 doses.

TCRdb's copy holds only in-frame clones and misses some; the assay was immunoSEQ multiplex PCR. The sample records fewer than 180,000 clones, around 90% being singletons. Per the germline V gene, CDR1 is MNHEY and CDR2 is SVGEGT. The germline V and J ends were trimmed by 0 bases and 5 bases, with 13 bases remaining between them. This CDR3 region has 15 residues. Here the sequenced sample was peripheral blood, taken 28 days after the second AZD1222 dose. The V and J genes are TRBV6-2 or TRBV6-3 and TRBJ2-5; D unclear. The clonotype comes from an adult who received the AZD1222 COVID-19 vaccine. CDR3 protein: CASSYSMSVGETQYF. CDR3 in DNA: TGTGCCAGCAGTTACTCGATGTCGGTAGGGGAGACCCAGTACTTC.